The 10 T cell receptor beta chains below come from one sample, sequenced in a study of blood T cell repertoires in COVID-19. Profiled with immunoSEQ multiplex PCR; TCRdb holds only in-frame clones, not every one. The sample carries over 200,000 clones, 89% recorded once. The material sequenced was peripheral blood. Source of these receptors: a woman in her 40s with acute or convalescent COVID-19.

V is TRBV10-3 and J is TRBJ2-7; 10 bases fit TRBD1. Germline CDR1 is ENHRY and CDR2 is SYGVKD. The V gene end was trimmed by 0 bases and the J gene end by 11 bases; junction bases not matched to a gene: 13. The CDR3 has 16 amino acids. The CDR3 sequence is CAISESPGQGTSAEYV. For the CDR3, the DNA is TGTGCCATCAGTGAGTCCCCGGGACAGGGGACGTCGGCGGAGTACGTC.

Notes on this clone: It is unclear where the CDR3 begins or ends on the DNA, so no DNA is shown, and the CDR3 is as TCRdb lists it. The CDR3: CASSTSRTGGINSPLHF. The V call is TRBV2, the J call TRBJ1-6; the table gives TRBD1 as D, unverified against the DNA. CDR1 is SNHLY, CDR2 FYNNEI, per germline. The CDR3 length is 17 residues, termini included.

This chain joins TRBV7-2 and TRBJ2-5; a possible D gene is TRBD2 (6 bases). CDR1 and CDR2 (germline): SGHTA, FQGNSA. V gave up 3 bases and J gave up 5 bases, with 13 bases separating them. This CDR3 region has 14 residues. The CDR3 loop is CASSFPGVGETQYF. The CDR3 bases are TGTGCCAGCAGCTTTCCGGGGGTGGGGGAGACCCAGTACTTC. Full variable domain (remainder filled in from reference TRBV7-2 and TRBJ2-5): GAGVSQSPSNKVTEKGKDVELRCDPISGHTALYWYRQSLGQGLEFLIYFQGNSAPDKSGLPSDRFSAERTGGSVSTLTIQRTQQEDSAVYLCASSFPGVGETQYFGPGTRLLVL.

V gene TRBV5-1 combines with J gene TRBJ2-3, with TRBD1 identical over 7 bases. The CDR3 consists of 14 residues. After removal of 7 bases from V and 6 bases from J, the junction contained 11 bases not matched to a gene. The germline V gene encodes CDR1 SGHRS and CDR2 YFSETQ. DNA of the CDR3: TGCGCCAGCGACGAGGGGGCCACGGGGGATACGCAGTATTTT. The encoded protein is CASDEGATGDTQYF.

V is TRBV10-1 and J is TRBJ2-2; D gene unclear. The V gene lost 5 bases and the J gene lost 2 bases, with 3 bases spanning the gap. CDR3 length equals 12 residues. The germline CDR1 and CDR2 sequences are WNHNN and SYGVQD (reference sequence). CDR3 loop: CASSLNTGELFF. The CDR3 DNA sequence: TGCGCCAGCAGTCTTAACACCGGGGAGCTGTTTTTT.

This clone came up a few times. The chain combines TRBV5-1 with TRBJ2-3; 7 bases match TRBD2. The CDR3 is made up of 15 amino acids. Germline CDR1 reads SGHRS; CDR2 reads YFSETQ. The V segment lost 2 bases and the J segment 2 bases; nucleotides outside the gene matches: 5. The CDR3 loop is CASSFGTTLTDTQYF. The CDR3 DNA is TGCGCCAGCAGCTTCGGGACTACCCTCACAGATACGCAGTATTTT.

This clone appeared once. CDR3 coding DNA: TGTGCCAGCAGTCTGTGGACAGGGGAGGGCACTGAAGCTTTCTTT. Its translation: CASSLWTGEGTEAFF. V is TRBV2 and J is TRBJ1-1, with TRBD1 identical over 9 bases. V lost 5 bases, J lost 4 bases, and 8 bases stayed unmatched. CDR3 length equals 15 residues. Germline V gives CDR1 SNHLY, CDR2 FYNNEI. Complete variable domain (other parts from reference TRBV2 and TRBJ1-1): EPEVTQTPSHQVTQMGQEVILRCVPISNHLYFYWYRQILGQKVEFLVSFYNNEISEKSEIFDDQFSVERPDGSNFTLKIRSTKLEDSAMYFCASSLWTGEGTEAFFGQGTRLTVV.

J is TRBJ2-2 and V is TRBV19, with 9 bases matching TRBD1. Germline loops: CDR1 LNHDA, CDR2 SQIVND (reference sequence). The V gene end was trimmed by 9 bases and the J gene end by 4 bases; junction bases not matched to a gene: 9. The CDR3 has 15 amino acids. DNA for the CDR3: TGTGCCAGCACCGGGACAGGGCCCTTCACCGGGGAGCTGTTTTTT. This translates into CASTGTGPFTGELFF.

The rearrangement links TRBV30 to TRBJ1-6; 8 nucleotides match TRBD1. In germline, CDR1 is GTSNPN, CDR2 SVGIG (reference sequence). Trimming took 4 bases from V and 10 from J; bases not matched to a gene: 12. This CDR3 is built from 15 residues. The CDR3, as DNA: TGTGCCTGGATGTATGCCGGACAGGGAGACTCACCCCTCCACTTT. This sequence encodes CAWMYAGQGDSPLHF.

This rearrangement joins TRBV6-5 to TRBJ1-3; unclear D gene. The germline gives CDR1 MNHEY, CDR2 SVGAGI. V was trimmed by 2 bases and J by 2 bases, leaving 7 bases between them. This CDR3 comprises 14 residues. CDR3 sequence (DNA): TGTGCCAGCAGTTACGAAGGAGCTGGAAACACCATATATTTT. This sequence encodes CASSYEGAGNTIYF.